The 20 T cell receptor beta chains reported below all come from one sample, sequenced in a study of immune cell composition in non-small cell lung cancer. Normal lung sampling was at least 3 cm from the tumour, as distant as possible. Profiling relied on immunoSEQ multiplex PCR, and the TCRdb table lists in-frame clones only, not all of them. The data contain about 6,000 clones, about 72% of them singletons. The material sequenced was non-adjacent lung tissue. The source of these receptors is a human donor with non-small cell lung cancer.

V and J are TRBV28 and TRBJ2-1; TRBD1 is a possible D gene (6 bases). Looked up from germline, CDR1 is MDHEN and CDR2 is SYDVKM. This CDR3 region has 16 residues. V was trimmed by 4 bases and J by 2 bases, leaving 15 bases between them. CDR3 coding DNA: TGTGCCAGCAGTTCTTCTGGGACAAGAACCTACAATGAGCAGTTCTTC. This sequence encodes CASSSSGTRTYNEQFF.

The chain uses TRBV18 and TRBJ2-7; 7 nucleotides align to TRBD1. The V and J ends lost 1 base and 2 bases, in that order; junction bases with no gene match: 5. The germline CDR1 and CDR2 sequences are KGHSH and LQKENI. This CDR3 region has 15 residues. CDR3 DNA: TGTGCCAGCTCACCACAGACAGGGTCAACCTACGAGCAGTACTTC. This sequence encodes CASSPQTGSTYEQYF.

The rearrangement uses TRBV4-3 and TRBJ1-3, with 10 positions matching TRBD1. The CDR3 has 16 amino acids. Germline assignment: CDR1 LGHNA and CDR2 YSLEER. J lost 0 bases, V lost 4 bases, and 3 bases had no gene match. The CDR3 spells CASSRGQGSSGNTIYF. CDR3 coding DNA: TGCGCCAGCAGCCGGGGACAGGGGAGCTCTGGAAACACCATATATTTT.

The chain joins TRBV5-1 to TRBJ1-1; tentatively, D is TRBD1 (6 bases). CDR3 length: 16 residues. Germline V CDR1 and CDR2: SGHRS, YFSETQ. V dropped 3 bases and J dropped 0 bases, with 15 bases sitting between them. The CDR3 coding sequence is TGCGCCAGCAGCTCGGGAACAGGGCGGCTGAACACTGAAGCTTTCTTT. The encoded protein is CASSSGTGRLNTEAFF. The variable domain in full, with the rest retrieved from reference TRBV5-1 and TRBJ1-1, is KAGVTQTPRYLIKTRGQQVTLSCSPISGHRSVSWYQQTPGQGLQFLFEYFSETQRNKGNFPGRFSGRQFSNSRSEMNVSTLELGDSALYLCASSSGTGRLNTEAFFGQGTRLTVV.

The chain carries TRBV7-9 and TRBJ1-4, with 12 bases fitting TRBD1. V shed 5 bases and J 8 bases; nucleotides not matched to a gene: 9. Germline values: CDR1 SEHNR, CDR2 FQNEAQ (reference sequence). This CDR3 has 16 amino acids. The CDR3 DNA reads TGTGCCAGCAGCATACACCGGGACAGGGGGCGCGAAAAACTGTTTTTT. It specifies CASSIHRDRGREKLFF.

This clone was seen only once. This sequence joins TRBV5-1 and TRBJ2-3; 7 bases map to TRBD2. The CDR3 extends over 17 amino acids. The germline CDR1 and CDR2 sequences are SGHRS and YFSETQ. The ends lost 4 bases at V and 4 bases at J; junction bases unmatched: 15. CDR3 DNA sequence: TGCGCCAGCAGCCGGGGGGACGGAGTCCCCATGGCAGATACGCAGTATTTT. The encoded protein is CASSRGDGVPMADTQYF.

There are a few counts of this clone. This chain uses TRBV7-8 with TRBJ2-7; D possibly corresponds to TRBD1 (6 bases). The CDR3 has 12 residues. Trimming left V 5 bases short and J 4 bases short, with 9 bases between. Per the germline V gene, CDR1 is SGHVS and CDR2 is FQNEAQ. The CDR3 region has the DNA TGTGCCAGCAGCGGACAGCATTACGAGCAGTACTTC. Amino acid sequence: CASSGQHYEQYF. The variable domain in full, completed from reference TRBV7-8 and TRBJ2-7, reads GAGVSQSPRYKVAKRGQDVALRCDPISGHVSLFWYQQALGQGPEFLTYFQNEAQLDKSGLPSDRFFAERPEGSVSTLKIQRTQQEDSAVYLCASSGQHYEQYFGPGTRLTVT.

This clone was found a few times. The chain is built from TRBV5-8 and TRBJ1-6, with TRBD1 as a possible D gene (5 bases). Germline V gives CDR1 SGHTS, CDR2 YDEGEE. This CDR3 is 15 amino acids long. The ends were cut back, 5 bases at V and 6 bases at J, with 15 bases in the middle. CDR3 residues: CASSGASVSNSPLHF. The CDR3 DNA follows: TGTGCCAGCAGTGGGGCCAGTGTTAGTAATTCACCCCTCCACTTT.

The rearrangement joins TRBV9 to TRBJ2-1; tentative D call: TRBD2 (5 bases). The CDR3 sequence is 16 residues long. V was trimmed by 3 bases and J by 1 base, leaving 14 bases between them. Germline CDR1 and CDR2: SGDLS and YYNGEE. The CDR3 spells CASSALLRGSYNEQFF. CDR3 sequence (DNA): TGTGCCAGCAGCGCGCTCCTCCGCGGGTCCTACAATGAGCAGTTCTTC.

This CDR3 reads CASSEPLSQFF. The CDR3, as DNA: TGCGCCAGCAGTGAGCCCCTGAGCCAGTTCTTC. The chain carries TRBV10-2 and TRBJ2-1; D gene uncertain. The ends were cut back, 2 bases at V and 13 bases at J, with 9 bases in the middle. The germline V gene encodes CDR1 WSHSY and CDR2 SAAADI. The CDR3 is made up of 11 amino acids.

V is TRBV19 and J is TRBJ2-3, with TRBD1 matching 10 bases. J was trimmed by 3 bases and V by 11 bases; bases with no gene match: 5. CDR1 is LNHDA and CDR2 is SQIVND in the germline V gene (reference sequence). CDR3 length: 13 amino acids. For the CDR3, the DNA is TGTGCCTGTTCGGGACAGGGGACAGATACGCAGTATTTT. It is translated as CACSGQGTDTQYF.

V and J are TRBV2 and TRBJ2-1; 8 bases map to TRBD2. The ends lost 5 bases at V and 2 bases at J; junction bases unmatched: 8. This CDR3 has 16 residues. Germline loops: CDR1 SNHLY, CDR2 FYNNEI. For the CDR3, the DNA is TGTGCCAGCAGTCCCGGGGGGGGGAGAGCCTACAATGAGCAGTTCTTC. As protein: CASSPGGGRAYNEQFF.

As to this clone: Within the sample, other DNA sequences also encode this same CDR3. V usage is TRBV6-5 and J usage is TRBJ2-7; TRBD1 aligns across 7 bases. This CDR3 has 15 residues. The V segment lost 3 bases and the J segment 1 base; nucleotides outside the gene matches: 6. Germline V gene data show CDR1 as MNHEY and CDR2 as SVGAGI. Here the CDR3 reads CASSYGTVPSYEQYF. As DNA, the CDR3 is TGTGCCAGCAGTTATGGGACAGTGCCGTCCTACGAGCAGTACTTC.

This clone was seen a few times. The DNA for the CDR3 is TGTGCCAGCAGCTACAGGGGTAAAGACACTGAAGCTTTCTTT. Residues: CASSYRGKDTEAFF. The J gene is TRBJ1-1, the V gene TRBV9, with 7 nucleotides matching TRBD1. The CDR3 length is 14 residues. Germline assignment: CDR1 SGDLS and CDR2 YYNGEE. V lost 4 bases and J lost 3; bases outside the gene matches: 6.

Written as DNA, the CDR3 is TGTGCCAGCAGCTTGGGACTAGCGGGGGAGGTCCGGAGTAGGGGGGAGACCCAGTACTTC. Protein product: CASSLGLAGEVRSRGETQYF. The chain has TRBV7-8 and TRBJ2-5; 14 bases align to TRBD2. Trimming cost V 3 bases and J 5 bases; bases outside gene matches: 17. The CDR3 is 20 residues long. Per the germline V gene, CDR1 is SGHVS and CDR2 is FQNEAQ.

This clone turned up a few times. V usage is TRBV11-2 and J usage is TRBJ2-1; 10 bases are shared with TRBD2. The CDR3 loop spans 16 amino acids. Germline CDR1 reads SGHAT; CDR2 reads FQNNGV. With 4 bases clipped from V and 3 bases from J, the junction kept 6 bases outside the gene matches. CDR3 region: CASSWRLAGVYNEQFF. The CDR3 region has the DNA TGTGCCAGCAGCTGGAGACTAGCGGGCGTCTACAATGAGCAGTTCTTC.

V gene TRBV18 combines with J gene TRBJ2-5, with 11 bases that match TRBD2. The J call may be incorrect, as the DNA end agrees better with TRBJ2-7. The CDR3 sequence is 15 residues long. Germline V CDR1 and CDR2: KGHSH, LQKENI. CDR3 residues: CASSPLAGGPSEQYF. In DNA form, the CDR3 reads TGTGCCAGCTCACCACTAGCGGGGGGGCCATCCGAGCAGTACTTC.

This clone showed up just once. The gene calls are TRBV27 and TRBJ2-3; 9 bases match TRBD2. The CDR3 length is 15 residues. J gave up 2 bases and V 6 bases, and 6 bases lay outside the gene matches. Germline CDR1 reads MNHEY; CDR2 reads SMNVEV (reference sequence). The CDR3 is CASRGAGGFTDTQYF. The CDR3, as DNA: TGTGCCAGCAGGGGAGCGGGGGGTTTCACAGATACGCAGTATTTT.

V and J are TRBV7-6 and TRBJ2-1, with 10 bases fitting TRBD2. The CDR3 length is 18 residues. CDR1 SGHVS and CDR2 FNYEAQ come from the germline V gene. The V gene end was trimmed by 2 bases and the J gene end by 0 bases; junction bases not matched to a gene: 7. The CDR3 coding sequence is TGTGCCAGCAGCTTAAGGCTAGCGGGGGCCTTCTCCTACAATGAGCAGTTCTTC. Encoded protein: CASSLRLAGAFSYNEQFF.

The chain recombines TRBV28 with TRBJ2-7; 9 positions agree with TRBD1. Germline CDR1 and CDR2: MDHEN and SYDVKM. The V and J ends lost 4 bases and 1 base, in that order; junction bases with no gene match: 11. The CDR3 loop spans 17 amino acids. CDR3 DNA sequence: TGTGCCAGCAGTTCGGCGACAGGGGGAAGGGGGTCCTACGAGCAGTACTTC. Residues: CASSSATGGRGSYEQYF.